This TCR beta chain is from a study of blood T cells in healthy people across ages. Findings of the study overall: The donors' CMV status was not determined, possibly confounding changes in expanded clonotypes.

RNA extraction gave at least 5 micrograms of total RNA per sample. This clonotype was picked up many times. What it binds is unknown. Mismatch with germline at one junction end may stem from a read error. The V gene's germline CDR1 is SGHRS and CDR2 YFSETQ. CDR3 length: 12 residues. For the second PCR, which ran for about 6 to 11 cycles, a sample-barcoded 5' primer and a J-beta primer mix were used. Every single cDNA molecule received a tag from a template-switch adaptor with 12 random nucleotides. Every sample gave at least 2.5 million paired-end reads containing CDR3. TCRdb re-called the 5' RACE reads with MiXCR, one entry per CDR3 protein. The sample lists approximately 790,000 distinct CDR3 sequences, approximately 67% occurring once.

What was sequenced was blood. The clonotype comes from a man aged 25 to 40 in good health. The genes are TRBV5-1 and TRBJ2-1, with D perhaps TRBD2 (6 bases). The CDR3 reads CASSRGGDEQFF. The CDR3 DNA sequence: TGTGCCAGCAGCAGAGGCGGGGATGAGCAGTTCTTC.